The next 27 T cell receptor beta chains were all read from a single sample in a study of T cell changes during pregnancy in multiple sclerosis. Clones were read by immunoSEQ multiplex PCR, and TCRdb kept only the in-frame ones, dropping some. The sample records 35,000 or so clones, roughly 89% being singletons. Sample: CD4+ T cells from peripheral blood mononuclear cells, taken after pregnancy. These receptors originate from a female donor in good health, enrolled as a control in a pregnancy study.

The chain joins TRBV6-5 to TRBJ2-1, with D perhaps matching TRBD1 (5 bases). The CDR3 is made up of 14 amino acids. CDR1 is MNHEY and CDR2 is SVGAGI in the germline V gene. V was shortened by 2 bases and J by 5 bases, with 10 bases between the two germline ends. The CDR3 DNA is TGTGCCAGCAGTTACAGACAGCCAAACAATGAGCAGTTCTTC. As protein: CASSYRQPNNEQFF.

The chain links TRBV6-1 to TRBJ2-7, with a tentative D call TRBD1 (6 bases). CDR3 size: 13 residues. CDR1 is MNHNS, CDR2 SASEGT, per germline. V was pared by 6 bases and J by 3 bases, with 12 bases between. Here the CDR3 DNA reads TGTGCCAGCAGCGGACAGTGGGGCTACGAGCAGTACTTC. This gives the protein CASSGQWGYEQYF.

The V call is TRBV7-2, the J call TRBJ2-7, with 9 nucleotides matching TRBD2. Germline V lookup: CDR1 SGHTA, CDR2 FQGNSA. With V trimmed by 5 bases and J by 7 bases, 12 bases remained unmatched. The CDR3 consists of 15 residues. In DNA form, the CDR3 reads TGTGCCAGCAGCGCTTTAGCGGGGGCGACTAGGGAGCAGTACTTC. This translates into CASSALAGATREQYF.

This clone was detected only once. The rearrangement joins TRBV5-1 to TRBJ1-5; D perhaps matches TRBD1 (6 bases). This CDR3 contains 21 residues. V was cut by 4 bases and J by 0 bases, with 29 bases left in between. Germline V gene sequence: CDR1 SGHRS, CDR2 YFSETQ. The DNA for the CDR3 is TGCGCCAGCAGCCCAGGGGACGACTGGGGCGAGCTGCGTTATAGCAATCAGCCCCAGCATTTT. It encodes CASSPGDDWGELRYSNQPQHF. Variable domain in full (rest from reference TRBV5-1 and TRBJ1-5): KAGVTQTPRYLIKTRGQQVTLSCSPISGHRSVSWYQQTPGQGLQFLFEYFSETQRNKGNFPGRFSGRQFSNSRSEMNVSTLELGDSALYLCASSPGDDWGELRYSNQPQHFGDGTRLSIL.

CDR3 nucleotide sequence: TGTGCCAGCAGCTTGGGAACGGGACTAGCGGGGCAGTACTTC. This sequence encodes CASSLGTGLAGQYF. The J gene is TRBJ2-7, the V gene TRBV7-9, with TRBD2 matching 12 bases. V lost 3 bases and J lost 9; bases outside the gene matches: 6. Germline V lookup: CDR1 SEHNR, CDR2 FQNEAQ (reference sequence). The length of the CDR3 is 14 residues. Supplemented by reference TRBV7-9 and TRBJ2-7, the full variable domain reads DTGVSQNPRHKITKRGQNVTFRCDPISEHNRLYWYRQTLGQGPEFLTYFQNEAQLEKSRLLSDRFSAERPKGSFSTLEIQRTEQGDSAMYLCASSLGTGLAGQYFGPGTRLTVT.

This clone appeared a single time. This sequence joins TRBV6-5 and TRBJ2-7, with D maybe TRBD1 (5 bases). The CDR3 has 15 amino acids. Germline CDR1 is MNHEY and CDR2 is SVGAGI. The V and J ends lost 2 bases and 1 base respectively, with 12 bases between them. CDR3 amino acids: CASSYVGRESYEQYF. DNA for the CDR3: TGTGCCAGCAGTTACGTGGGCAGGGAATCCTACGAGCAGTACTTC.

The V and J genes are TRBV19 and TRBJ1-4; D possibly corresponds to TRBD1 (6 bases). CDR1 LNHDA and CDR2 SQIVND come from the germline V gene (reference sequence). The V and J ends lost 7 bases and 11 bases respectively, with 14 bases between them. The CDR3 totals 12 residues. The CDR3 bases are TGTGCCAGTAACCCACAGGGTGGGAAACTGTTTTTT. It translates to CASNPQGGKLFF.

This clone has a handful of counts. V gene TRBV6-5 combines with J gene TRBJ1-3, with unresolved D. Germline CDR1 is MNHEY and CDR2 is SVGAGI. This CDR3 spans 14 amino acids. V lost 5 bases and J 0 bases, leaving 8 bases between the germline ends. In nucleotides, the CDR3 is TGTGCCAGCAGTCGACACGTCTCTGGAAACACCATATATTTT. Protein sequence: CASSRHVSGNTIYF.

The chain uses TRBV7-3 and TRBJ2-7, with D possibly being TRBD1 (5 bases). CDR1 and CDR2 from the germline V gene are SGHTA and FQGTGA. The CDR3 runs 15 residues. With 2 bases removed from V and 3 bases from J, the gap between germline ends came to 14 bases. Here the CDR3 DNA reads TGTGCCAGCAGCTTAGAGCCAGGGCCGTACTACGAGCAGTACTTC. It codes for CASSLEPGPYYEQYF.

The chain combines TRBV5-5 with TRBJ1-2; TRBD1 aligns across 8 bases. Germline loops: CDR1 SGHKS, CDR2 YYEKEE (reference sequence). The CDR3 loop spans 16 amino acids. V was clipped by 3 bases and J by 7 bases; unmatched bases: 14. The chain's CDR3 is CASSSTRTDRGRGYTF. In DNA form, the CDR3 reads TGTGCCAGCAGCTCCACCCGAACCGACAGGGGTCGTGGCTACACCTTC. Looking up the rest from reference TRBV5-5 and TRBJ1-2 gives the full variable domain: DAGVTQSPTHLIKTRGQQVTLRCSPISGHKSVSWYQQVLGQGPQFIFQYYEKEERGRGNFPDRFSARQFPNYSSELNVNALLLGDSALYLCASSSTRTDRGRGYTFGSGTRLTVV.

This chain links TRBV19 with TRBJ2-5; TRBD1 is a possible D gene (6 bases). The CDR3 covers 14 residues. Per germline, CDR1 LNHDA and CDR2 SQIVND (reference sequence). V was pared by 3 bases and J by 0 bases, with 8 bases between. CDR3 sequence reads: CASSIRDNQETQYF. The CDR3 region has the DNA TGTGCCAGTAGTATCCGGGACAACCAAGAGACCCAGTACTTC.

As DNA, the CDR3 is TGTGCCAGCAGCCTAGCACGGAGCTCCTACAATGAGCAGTTCTTC. It codes for CASSLARSSYNEQFF. The chain is built from TRBV7-3 and TRBJ2-1; perhaps TRBD2 as D (5 bases). The germline V gene has CDR1 SGHTA and CDR2 FQGTGA. This CDR3 is 15 amino acids long. Trimming took 5 bases from V and 0 from J, leaving 11 bases between them. Supplemented by reference TRBV7-3 and TRBJ2-1, the full variable domain reads GAGVSQTPSNKVTEKGKYVELRCDPISGHTALYWYRQSLGQGPEFLIYFQGTGAADDSGLPNDRFFAVRPEGSVSTLKIQRTERGDSAVYLCASSLARSSYNEQFFGPGTRLTVL.

This chain links TRBV6-5 with TRBJ2-3, with D maybe TRBD1 (6 bases). The CDR3 runs to 14 residues. CDR1 is MNHEY and CDR2 is SVGAGI in the germline V gene. V dropped 7 bases and J dropped 6 bases, with 17 bases sitting between them. CDR3 bases: TGTGCCAGCATGAGGGGGTCGCTTGTGGATACGCAGTATTTT. Amino acids: CASMRGSLVDTQYF.

The chain combines TRBV6-6 with TRBJ1-1; D is perhaps TRBD1 (6 bases). CDR3 size: 15 residues. Trimming took 2 bases from V and 0 from J, leaving 10 bases between them. Germline CDR1 is MNHNY and CDR2 is SVGAGI (reference sequence). The CDR3 region is CASSYGQGLNTEAFF. The CDR3 DNA reads TGTGCCAGCAGTTACGGGCAGGGGCTGAACACTGAAGCTTTCTTT.

The chain couples TRBV15 to TRBJ2-5, with 7 positions matching TRBD2. The CDR3 sequence is 12 residues long. V was pared by 8 bases and J by 4 bases, with 4 bases of the junction left unmatched. Per the germline V gene, CDR1 is LNHNV and CDR2 is YYDKDF (reference sequence). Here the CDR3 reads CATSTGGETQYF. Written as DNA, the CDR3 is TGTGCCACCTCAACGGGGGGAGAGACCCAGTACTTC.

The chain joins TRBV7-6 to TRBJ2-3; TRBD1 matches at 11 bases. The J segment lost 3 bases and the V segment lost 4 bases, leaving 9 bases of the junction unmatched. There are 17 residues in the CDR3. Germline-derived CDR1 and CDR2 are SGHVS and FNYEAQ. The CDR3 reads CASSSARDRGFTDTQYF. For the CDR3, the DNA is TGTGCCAGCAGCTCCGCCCGGGACAGGGGGTTTACAGATACGCAGTATTTT.

This clone was detected a few times. This rearrangement joins TRBV23-1 to TRBJ1-1; D gene ambiguous. TRBV23-1 is placed among ORFs of uncertain function. V lost 7 bases and J 4 bases, leaving 25 bases between the germline ends. The CDR3 runs to 17 residues. DNA of the CDR3: TGCGCCAGCATCGGGAATGGGTTTCTTTACCCGGCCACTGAAGCTTTCTTT. Its protein is CASIGNGFLYPATEAFF.

The chain carries TRBV5-1 and TRBJ2-7, with D perhaps matching TRBD1 (5 bases). Between the trimmed V and J ends, which lost 4 bases and 2 bases, there was a span of 10 bases. The germline V gene encodes CDR1 SGHRS and CDR2 YFSETQ. This CDR3 has 13 residues. CDR3 sequence: CASSTGSPYEQYF. DNA for the CDR3: TGCGCCAGCAGCACAGGTTCCCCCTACGAGCAGTACTTC.

This chain uses TRBV28 with TRBJ2-7; 9 bases line up with TRBD1. Per germline, CDR1 MDHEN and CDR2 SYDVKM. The V segment lost 4 bases and the J segment 6 bases; nucleotides outside the gene matches: 16. The CDR3 loop spans 17 amino acids. The CDR3 DNA is TGTGCCAGCAGTTCACCCGGGACAGGGAAGGCCCTGGTCGAGCAGTACTTC. Translation: CASSSPGTGKALVEQYF.

V is TRBV7-9 and J is TRBJ2-3; tentative D call: TRBD1 (5 bases). Germline CDR1 SEHNR, CDR2 FQNEAQ (reference sequence). The V and J ends lost 3 bases and 4 bases respectively, with 23 bases between them. The CDR3 has 18 amino acids. CDR3 region: CASSFLETGLGAPDTQYF. For the CDR3, the DNA is TGTGCCAGCAGCTTCTTAGAAACCGGGCTAGGGGCCCCAGATACGCAGTATTTT.

The V call is TRBV10-3, the J call TRBJ2-3; TRBD1 agrees at 10 bases. Germline CDR1 reads ENHRY; CDR2 reads SYGVKD. The CDR3 extends over 16 amino acids. V was clipped by 7 bases and J by 1 base; unmatched bases: 8. The CDR3 spells CAITDRGLIGTDTQYF. In DNA, the CDR3 is TGTGCCATCACCGACAGGGGGCTTATTGGCACAGATACGCAGTATTTT.

This clone was found once. V gene TRBV10-3 combines with J gene TRBJ2-2; D ambiguous. Germline values: CDR1 ENHRY, CDR2 SYGVKD. This CDR3 is 14 amino acids long. Trimming took off 4 bases at V and 6 bases at J, with 12 bases between the two ends. The CDR3 reads CAISGDARSGELFF. CDR3 nucleotides: TGTGCCATCAGTGGTGACGCGAGGTCCGGGGAGCTGTTTTTT.

This chain joins TRBV6-4 and TRBJ1-1; D gene uncertain. This CDR3 has 13 residues. V was cut by 5 bases and J by 0 bases, with 7 bases left in between. Germline V gene data show CDR1 as MRHNA and CDR2 as SNTAGT. CDR3 bases: TGTGCCAGCAGTTCCACATTGAACACTGAAGCTTTCTTT. This codes for CASSSTLNTEAFF.

V usage is TRBV28 and J usage is TRBJ2-7; 7 positions match TRBD1. Germline V gene lookup returns CDR1 MDHEN and CDR2 SYDVKM. The V gene end was trimmed by 3 bases and the J gene end by 7 bases; junction bases not matched to a gene: 9. CDR3 length: 14 residues. The CDR3 reads CASSFTGAAREQYF. The DNA of the CDR3 is TGTGCCAGCAGTTTTACAGGGGCCGCAAGGGAGCAGTACTTC.

This clone is a singleton in its sample. The rearrangement links TRBV11-2 to TRBJ2-1, with 10 nucleotides matching TRBD1. After removal of 1 base from V and 3 bases from J, the junction contained 0 bases not matched to a gene. Per the germline V gene, CDR1 is SGHAT and CDR2 is FQNNGV. The CDR3 sequence is 15 residues long. This CDR3 is CASSLGTGGYNEQFF. Here the CDR3 DNA reads TGTGCCAGCAGCTTAGGGACAGGGGGCTACAATGAGCAGTTCTTC.

The genes are TRBV18 and TRBJ2-5; D gene uncertain. With 2 bases removed from V and 5 bases from J, the gap between germline ends came to 15 bases. The germline V gene encodes CDR1 KGHSH and CDR2 LQKENI. The CDR3 covers 15 residues. The CDR3 protein is CASSPMGRSPETQYF. The CDR3 DNA reads TGTGCCAGCTCACCAATGGGCAGATCGCCGGAGACCCAGTACTTC.

The chain employs TRBV27 and TRBJ1-1, with D possibly matching TRBD1 (6 bases). Germline values: CDR1 MNHEY, CDR2 SMNVEV (reference sequence). The CDR3 is 14 residues long. Between the trimmed V and J ends, which lost 9 bases and 4 bases, there was a span of 18 bases. CDR3 sequence (DNA): TGTGCCAGTTCTCAGGGGAGCGGGGGCACTGAAGCTTTCTTT. Its translation: CASSQGSGGTEAFF.